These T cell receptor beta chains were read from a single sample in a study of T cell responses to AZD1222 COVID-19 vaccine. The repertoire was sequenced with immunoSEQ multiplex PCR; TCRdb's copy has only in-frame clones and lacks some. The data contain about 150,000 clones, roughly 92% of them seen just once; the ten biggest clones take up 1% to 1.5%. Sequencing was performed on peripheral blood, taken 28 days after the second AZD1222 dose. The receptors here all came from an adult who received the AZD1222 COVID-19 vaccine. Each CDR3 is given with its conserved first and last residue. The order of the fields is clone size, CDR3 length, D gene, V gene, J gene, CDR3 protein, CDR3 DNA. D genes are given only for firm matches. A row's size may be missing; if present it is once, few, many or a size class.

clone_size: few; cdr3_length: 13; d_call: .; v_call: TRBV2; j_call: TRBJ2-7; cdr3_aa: CASSGLRQDEQYF; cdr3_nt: TGTGCCAGCAGTGGGCTCCGGCAAGACGAGCAGTACTTC
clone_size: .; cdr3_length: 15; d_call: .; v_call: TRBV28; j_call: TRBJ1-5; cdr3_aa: CASSTDRNSNQPQHF; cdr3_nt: TGTGCCAGCAGTACGGACAGAAATAGCAATCAGCCCCAGCATTTT
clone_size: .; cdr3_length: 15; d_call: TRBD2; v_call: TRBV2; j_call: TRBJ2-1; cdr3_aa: CASFPPSGRYNEQFF; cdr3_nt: TGTGCCAGCTTTCCCCCTAGCGGCCGTTACAATGAGCAGTTCTTC
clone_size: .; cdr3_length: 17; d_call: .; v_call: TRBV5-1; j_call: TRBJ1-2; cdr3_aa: CASSLARSQGSSYGYTF; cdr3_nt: TGCGCCAGCAGCCTCGCCAGGTCACAGGGTTCGAGTTATGGCTACACCTTC
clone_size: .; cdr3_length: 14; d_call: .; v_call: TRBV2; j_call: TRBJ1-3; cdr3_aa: CASSDRSSGNTIYF; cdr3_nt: TGTGCCAGCAGTGACAGAAGCAGTGGAAACACCATATATTTT
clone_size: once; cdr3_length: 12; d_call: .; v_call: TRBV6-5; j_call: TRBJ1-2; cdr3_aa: CASSTPGTGYTF; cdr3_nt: TGTGCCAGCAGTACCCCAGGCACTGGCTACACCTTC
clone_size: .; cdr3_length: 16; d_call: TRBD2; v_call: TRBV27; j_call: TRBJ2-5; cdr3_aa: CASSSPRGGDRETQYF; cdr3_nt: TGTGCCAGCAGTTCCCCCCGGGGGGGGGATAGAGAGACCCAGTACTTC
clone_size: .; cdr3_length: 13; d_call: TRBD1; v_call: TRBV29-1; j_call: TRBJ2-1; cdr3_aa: CSGGGQGYNEQFF; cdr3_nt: TGCAGCGGTGGGGGACAGGGCTACAATGAGCAGTTCTTC
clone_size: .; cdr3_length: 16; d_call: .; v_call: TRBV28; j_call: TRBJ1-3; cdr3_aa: CASKPSGTVTGNTIYF; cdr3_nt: TGTGCCAGTAAACCCTCCGGGACCGTGACTGGAAACACCATATATTTT
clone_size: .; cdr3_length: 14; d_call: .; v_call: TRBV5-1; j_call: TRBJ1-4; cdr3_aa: CASSLDTTNEKLFF; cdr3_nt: TGCGCCAGCAGCTTGGACACAACTAATGAAAAACTGTTTTTT
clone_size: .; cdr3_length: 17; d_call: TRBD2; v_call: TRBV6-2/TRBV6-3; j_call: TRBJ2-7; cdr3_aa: CASSSRGGRGANYEQYF; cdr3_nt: TGTGCCAGCAGCTCTCGCGGAGGGCGGGGGGCCAACTACGAGCAGTACTTC
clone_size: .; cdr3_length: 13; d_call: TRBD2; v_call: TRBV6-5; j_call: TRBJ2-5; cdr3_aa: CASRRGLAETQYF; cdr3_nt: TGTGCCAGCAGGAGGGGACTAGCGGAGACCCAGTACTTC
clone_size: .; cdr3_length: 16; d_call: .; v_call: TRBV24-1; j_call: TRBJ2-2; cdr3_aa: CATSDLGHVETGELFF; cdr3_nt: TGTGCCACCAGTGATTTGGGCCACGTGGAGACCGGGGAGCTATTTTTT
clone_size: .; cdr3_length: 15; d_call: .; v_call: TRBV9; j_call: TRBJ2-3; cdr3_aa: CASSVGPRGTDTQYF; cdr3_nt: TGTGCCAGCAGCGTAGGGCCTAGGGGCACAGATACGCAGTATTTT
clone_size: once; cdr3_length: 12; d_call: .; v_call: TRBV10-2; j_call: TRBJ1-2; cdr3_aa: CASSADQTGYTF; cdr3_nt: TGCGCCAGCAGTGCCGATCAGACCGGCTACACCTTC
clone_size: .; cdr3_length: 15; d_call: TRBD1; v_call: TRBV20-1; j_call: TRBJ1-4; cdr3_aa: CSASRGRGTNEKLFF; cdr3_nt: TGCAGTGCTAGTAGGGGGCGCGGAACTAATGAAAAACTGTTTTTT
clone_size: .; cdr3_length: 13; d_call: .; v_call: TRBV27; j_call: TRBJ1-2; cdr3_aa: CASSLDGNYGYTF; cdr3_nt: TGTGCCAGCAGTTTGGACGGAAACTATGGCTACACCTTC
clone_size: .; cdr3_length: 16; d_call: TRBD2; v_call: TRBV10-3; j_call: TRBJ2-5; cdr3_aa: CAISEGTLAGVETQYF; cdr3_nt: TGTGCCATCAGTGAGGGGACCCTAGCGGGAGTAGAGACCCAGTACTTC
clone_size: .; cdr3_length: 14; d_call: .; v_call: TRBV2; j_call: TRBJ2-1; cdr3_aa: CASRSGAGYNEQFF; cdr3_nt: TGTGCCAGCAGGTCAGGGGCGGGTTACAATGAGCAGTTCTTC
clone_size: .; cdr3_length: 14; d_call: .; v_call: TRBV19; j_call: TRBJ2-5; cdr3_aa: CASSIPGGLETQYF; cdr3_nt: TGTGCCAGTAGTATCCCCGGCGGCCTTGAGACCCAGTACTTC
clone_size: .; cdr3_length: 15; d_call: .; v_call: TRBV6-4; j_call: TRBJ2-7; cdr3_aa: CASSEAEGRGYEQYF; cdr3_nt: TGTGCCAGCAGTGAGGCGGAGGGCAGGGGATACGAGCAGTACTTC
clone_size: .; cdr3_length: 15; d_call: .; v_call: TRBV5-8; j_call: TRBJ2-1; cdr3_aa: CASSWQGYWDNEQFF; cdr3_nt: TGTGCCAGCAGCTGGCAGGGTTACTGGGACAATGAGCAGTTCTTC